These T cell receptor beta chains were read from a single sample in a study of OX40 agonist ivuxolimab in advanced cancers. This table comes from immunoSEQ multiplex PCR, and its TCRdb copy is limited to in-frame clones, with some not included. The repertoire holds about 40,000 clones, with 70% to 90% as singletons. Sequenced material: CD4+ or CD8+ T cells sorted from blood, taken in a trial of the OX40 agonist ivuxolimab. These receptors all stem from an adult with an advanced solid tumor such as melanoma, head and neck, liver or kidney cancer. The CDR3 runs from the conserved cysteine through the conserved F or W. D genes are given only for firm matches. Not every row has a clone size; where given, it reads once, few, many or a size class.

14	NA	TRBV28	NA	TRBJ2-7	CASKPRGPNYEQYF	TGTGCCAGCAAACCTAGAGGACCAAACTACGAGCAGTACTTC
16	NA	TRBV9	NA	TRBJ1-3	CASSAQSGTSGNTIYF	TGTGCCAGCAGCGCCCAATCAGGGACCTCTGGAAACACCATATATTTT
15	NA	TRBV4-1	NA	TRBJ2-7	CASSRLDLSSYEQYF	TGCGCCAGCAGTCGACTAGACCTGTCGTCCTACGAGCAGTACTTC
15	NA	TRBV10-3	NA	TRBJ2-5	CAISESAGIQETQYF	TGTGCCATCAGTGAGTCAGCAGGAATTCAAGAGACCCAGTACTTC
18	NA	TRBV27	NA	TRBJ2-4	CASSFRPTESLSQNIQYF	TGTGCCAGCAGTTTCCGTCCGACAGAGAGCCTCAGCCAAAACATTCAGTACTTC
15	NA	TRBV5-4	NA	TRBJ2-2	CASSLGGGNTGELFF	TGTGCCAGCAGCTTGGGTGGCGGGAACACCGGGGAGCTGTTTTTT
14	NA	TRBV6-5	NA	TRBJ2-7	CASSYGINGDEQYF	TGTGCCAGCAGTTACGGGATAAATGGGGACGAGCAGTACTTC
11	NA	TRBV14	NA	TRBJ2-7	CASSPGYEQYF	TGTGCCAGCAGCCCAGGTTACGAGCAGTACTTC
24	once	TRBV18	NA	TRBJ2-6	CASSPVPPQIGGVEIHSGANVLTF	TGTGCCAGCTCACCGGTTCCCCCACAAATCGGGGGTGTGGAAATACACTCTGGGGCCAACGTCCTGACTTTC
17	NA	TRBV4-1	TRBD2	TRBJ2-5	CASSPHSGSRMGETQYF	TGCGCCAGCAGCCCCCATAGCGGGAGTCGTATGGGGGAGACCCAGTACTTC
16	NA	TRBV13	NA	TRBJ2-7	CASSVGTHGPLYEQYF	TGTGCCAGCAGCGTCGGGACCCACGGGCCCCTCTACGAGCAGTACTTC
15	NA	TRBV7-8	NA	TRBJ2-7	CASSLGDGRWYEQYF	TGTGCCAGCAGCTTAGGAGACGGGAGATGGTACGAGCAGTACTTC
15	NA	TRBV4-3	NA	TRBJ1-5	CASSQEYVDNQPQHF	TGCGCCAGCAGCCAAGAATACGTTGACAATCAGCCCCAGCATTTT
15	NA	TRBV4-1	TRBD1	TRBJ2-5	CASSQGDRVQETQYF	TGCGCCAGCAGCCAAGGGGACAGGGTTCAAGAGACCCAGTACTTC
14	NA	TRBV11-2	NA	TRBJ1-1	CASSLLQTNTEAFF	TGTGCCAGCAGCTTACTTCAGACGAACACTGAAGCTTTCTTT
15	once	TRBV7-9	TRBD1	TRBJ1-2	CASSLGTGDNYGYTF	TGTGCCAGCAGCTTGGGGACAGGGGATAACTATGGCTACACCTTC
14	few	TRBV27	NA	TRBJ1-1	CASSPASGHPEAFF	TGTGCCAGCAGCCCCGCCTCGGGACATCCTGAAGCTTTCTTT
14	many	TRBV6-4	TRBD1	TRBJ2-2	CASSEGGNTGELFF	TGTGCCAGCAGTGAAGGGGGCAACACCGGGGAGCTGTTTTTT
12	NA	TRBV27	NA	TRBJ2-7	CASSLQGYEQYF	TGTGCCAGCAGTCTACAGGGATACGAGCAGTACTTC
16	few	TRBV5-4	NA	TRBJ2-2	CASRQYWGEFTGELFF	TGTGCCAGCAGACAATACTGGGGCGAATTCACCGGGGAGCTGTTTTTT
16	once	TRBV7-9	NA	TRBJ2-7	CASSSNTGTGTYEQYF	TGTGCCAGCAGCTCGAACACCGGGACGGGAACCTACGAGCAGTACTTC
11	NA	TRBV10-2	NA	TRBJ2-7	CASRDPYEQYF	TGCGCCAGCAGGGACCCTTACGAGCAGTACTTC
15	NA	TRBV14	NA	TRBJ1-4	CASSQEEGIQEKLFF	TGTGCCAGCAGCCAAGAAGAAGGGATCCAAGAAAAACTGTTTTTT
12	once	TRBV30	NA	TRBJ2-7	CAFNRDWYEQYF	TGTGCCTTTAACCGGGACTGGTACGAGCAGTACTTC
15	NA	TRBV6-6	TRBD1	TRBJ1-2	CASSSDRGQIYGYTF	TGTGCCAGCAGTTCGGACAGGGGGCAGATCTATGGCTACACCTTC
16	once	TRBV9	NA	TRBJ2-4	CASSVGYREVSNIQYF	TGTGCCAGCAGCGTAGGCTACAGGGAGGTGTCAAACATTCAGTACTTC
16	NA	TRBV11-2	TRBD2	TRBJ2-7	CASSSRSEGGGSEQYF	TGTGCCAGCAGCTCGCGCTCGGAGGGCGGGGGAAGCGAGCAGTACTTC
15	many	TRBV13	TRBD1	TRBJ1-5	CASSLGQGAIQPQHF	TGTGCCAGCAGCTTAGGCCAGGGGGCTATTCAGCCCCAGCATTTT
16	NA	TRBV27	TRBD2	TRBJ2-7	CASKVAGVLMAYEQYF	TGTGCCAGCAAGGTAGCGGGAGTTCTAATGGCCTACGAGCAGTACTTC